This TCR beta chain was observed in a study of T cell changes during pregnancy in multiple sclerosis. Trimming removed 1 base from V and 3 bases from J, with 6 bases in between. The CDR3 totals 13 residues. Germline V gene lookup returns CDR1 SGHTA and CDR2 FQGNSA. Measured with immunoSEQ multiplex PCR; TCRdb has only the in-frame clones, and not every one. The data hold about 40,000 clones, with 85% to 90% observed a single time. V gene TRBV7-2 combines with J gene TRBJ1-2, with TRBD1 as a possible D gene (6 bases). Source: CD4+ T cells from peripheral blood mononuclear cells, taken before pregnancy. This receptor was taken from a female donor with multiple sclerosis, enrolled in a pregnancy study. This CDR3 is CASSLGTDYGYTF. The CDR3 nucleotides read TGTGCCAGCAGCTTAGGGACAGACTATGGCTACACCTTC.